The present TCR beta chain was sequenced within a study of blood T cell repertoires in COVID-19. Study as a whole: Sample material is recorded as cDNA or gDNA derived from T cells, B-cell-depleted T cells, or PBMCs.

Germline V gene lookup returns CDR1 MGHRA and CDR2 YSYEKL. The CDR3 consists of 20 residues. Deletions cut 1 base from V and 3 bases from J, with 25 bases between. Original data processing: How many nucleated cells were present was estimated from reference gene primer amplification. This table comes from immunoSEQ multiplex PCR, and its TCRdb copy is limited to in-frame clones, with some not included. The V and J calls and the clone size are those of that table, but D and trimming were determined from the DNA. The data hold 220,000 or so clones, with around 90% observed a single time. Participants, about 18 to 90 years old, spanned around 25 US areas. Which cohort a participant joined came from the clinical history participants gave.

Specimen: PBMCs or T cells enriched from blood (not recorded which). This chain joins TRBV4-1 and TRBJ1-5, with a possible D match to TRBD1 (5 bases). This TCR was sampled from a woman between 45 and 60 years old with acute COVID-19. This chain's CDR3 is CASSQVFGQGGRRANQPQHF. The DNA for the CDR3 is TGCGCCAGCAGCCAAGTATTCGGGCAGGGCGGACGTCGCGCCAATCAGCCCCAGCATTTT.